This record concerns one T cell receptor beta chain sequence. Its antigen is currently unknown. Trimming pared 4 bases from V and 0 bases from J, leaving 6 bases between. This CDR3 is 13 amino acids long. Germline loops: CDR1 SGHRS, CDR2 YFSETQ. The data originate from a study of T cells in Graves' hyperthyroidism and ophthalmopathy. Study outcomes and limitations: Most thyroid clonotypes expanded above 0.001 appeared in blood too.

RNA transcripts gave rise to amplified TCR beta CDR3 regions. HTBI primers were the set used in a first-round RT-PCR of the TCR CDR3. TCRdb reprocessed the multiplex PCR reads with MiXCR, giving one entry per CDR3 protein. The sample lists some 720,000 distinct CDR3 sequences, roughly 15% occurring once. The sequence derives from a man aged 18 to 30 with Graves' hyperthyroidism. The sequencing input was blood. The chain combines TRBV5-1 with TRBJ2-3; no clear D. The CDR3 DNA follows: TGCGCCAGCAGCGTATCGAGCACAGATACGCAGTATTTT. It is translated as CASSVSSTDTQYF.